This T cell receptor beta chain was identified in a study of blood T cell repertoires in COVID-19. CDR3 length equals 15 residues. Germline CDR1 GTSNPN, CDR2 SVGIG (reference sequence). V shed 1 base and J 8 bases; nucleotides not matched to a gene: 9. Libraries were prepared by immunoSEQ multiplex PCR; TCRdb keeps only in-frame clonotypes and omits some of them. The profile shows some 14,000 clones, 80% to 85% of them singletons. The source material was peripheral blood. The V and J genes are TRBV30 and TRBJ1-4; 8 bases are shared with TRBD1. This sequence originates from an older man with active or convalescent COVID-19. CDR3 amino acids: CAWSDTGTGWEKLFF. The CDR3 region has the DNA TGTGCCTGGAGTGACACCGGGACAGGCTGGGAAAAACTGTTTTTT.